The following is a TCR beta chain sequence with its context. The assay was immunoSEQ multiplex PCR, and TCRdb's table has in-frame clones only and misses some. The sample comprises hundreds of thousands of clones, about 90% of which are singletons, and 1.9% rests with the top ten. Cohorts were determined from participant-reported clinical history. CDR3 length: 15 residues. V lost 4 bases, J lost 6 bases, and 16 bases lay in between. Germline V lookup: CDR1 SNHLY, CDR2 FYNNEI. The sample is drawn from a study of blood T cell repertoires in COVID-19. Study-wide background: The study counted Cohort 3 donors as recovered given two negative PCRs, clearance, or symptom resolution.

The chain has TRBV2 and TRBJ1-5; a possible D gene is TRBD1 (5 bases). This sequence was found in a man aged 40-49 years in a cohort exposed to, infected with or recovered from COVID-19 (not recorded which). The sample comprised PBMCs or T cells enriched from blood (not recorded which). The CDR3 DNA reads TGTGCCAGCAGTGTGTCCCCGGGCGGGGCTCAGCCCCAGCATTTT. Protein sequence: CASSVSPGGAQPQHF.